The present T cell receptor (beta chain) was sequenced within a study of response to subunit inactivated influenza vaccine. This clonotype has more than one count but fewer than ten. Via MiXCR, TCRdb re-called the RT-PCR reads, giving one row per CDR3 protein. The data hold 550,000 to 650,000 distinct CDR3 sequences, with 12% observed a single time. The CDR3 consists of 14 residues. Trimming removed 0 bases from V and 6 bases from J, with 12 bases in between. Germline lookup yields CDR1 DFQATT and CDR2 SNEGSKA (reference sequence). This sequence was found in a man aged 45-65 years who received an inactivated influenza vaccine. This chain connects TRBV20-1 to TRBJ2-4; perhaps TRBD1 as D (6 bases). The sequenced sample was PBMCs from blood, obtained on the day of vaccination. The CDR3 region has the DNA TGCAGTGCTAGAGATCCCAGGGGCAGAAACATTCAGTACTTC. It encodes CSARDPRGRNIQYF.